A selection of T cell receptor beta chains follows, all from one sample in a study of monozygotic twins with cystic fibrosis. Using immunoSEQ multiplex PCR, the repertoire was profiled, and TCRdb retains in-frame clones only, with some absent. This sample yields about 26,000 clones, of which 95% to 98% are seen a single time; around 3% belongs to the top ten. Sequenced sample: blood. Source of these receptors: a girl aged 2 to 9 with cystic fibrosis. CDR3s include the opening cysteine and the closing phenylalanine or tryptophan. Each record gives: clone size, V gene, J gene, CDR3 length, D gene, CDR3 DNA, CDR3 protein. A D gene is named only where the DNA matches it firmly. Part of the rows lack a size; the others show once, few, many or a class for expanded clones.

abundance: NA
v_gene: TRBV11-2
j_gene: TRBJ2-3
len: 14
d_gene: NA
CDR3nt: TGTGCCAGCAGCTCTTACCGACTCCGAGATACGCAGTATTTT
CDR3aa: CASSSYRLRDTQYF

abundance: NA
v_gene: TRBV6-4
j_gene: TRBJ2-1
len: 16
d_gene: TRBD2
CDR3nt: TGTGCCAGCAGTGACTCCCTGCGGGAGGCCACCAATGAGCAGTTCTTC
CDR3aa: CASSDSLREATNEQFF

abundance: NA
v_gene: TRBV12-5
j_gene: TRBJ2-4
len: 18
d_gene: TRBD2
CDR3nt: TGTGCTAGTGGTCCCCCTCCCGGGACTAGCGGGGGGGCCAACATTCAGTACTTC
CDR3aa: CASGPPPGTSGGANIQYF

abundance: NA
v_gene: TRBV10-3
j_gene: TRBJ2-7
len: 15
d_gene: TRBD1
CDR3nt: TGTGCCATCAGCCGCCGGGACAGGGACACGGACGAGCAGTACTTC
CDR3aa: CAISRRDRDTDEQYF

abundance: NA
v_gene: TRBV2
j_gene: TRBJ2-2
len: 15
d_gene: TRBD1
CDR3nt: TGTGCCAGCCGGAGGGGACAGGGAGGGACCGGGGAGCTGTTTTTT
CDR3aa: CASRRGQGGTGELFF

abundance: NA
v_gene: TRBV5-1
j_gene: TRBJ1-1
len: 15
d_gene: TRBD1
CDR3nt: TGCGCCAGCAGCGTGGGACAGGGAGTGAACACTGAAGCTTTCTTT
CDR3aa: CASSVGQGVNTEAFF

abundance: NA
v_gene: TRBV19
j_gene: TRBJ2-6
len: 16
d_gene: TRBD2
CDR3nt: TGTGCCAGTAGTCTTGGGGGGGTCCCTGGGGCCAACGTCCTGACTTTC
CDR3aa: CASSLGGVPGANVLTF

abundance: NA
v_gene: TRBV29-1
j_gene: TRBJ1-2
len: 14
d_gene: TRBD1
CDR3nt: TGCAGCGCCGGGGACAGGGGGCTTAACTATGGCTACACCTTC
CDR3aa: CSAGDRGLNYGYTF

abundance: NA
v_gene: TRBV6-1
j_gene: TRBJ1-1
len: 15
d_gene: NA
CDR3nt: TGTGCCAGCAGTGATCGACCGCCCCGGGGAACTGAAGCTTTCTTT
CDR3aa: CASSDRPPRGTEAFF

abundance: once
v_gene: TRBV7-2
j_gene: TRBJ2-2
len: 15
d_gene: TRBD1
CDR3nt: TGTGCCAGCAGCGCACGAAGACAGGGCACCGGGGAGCTGTTTTTT
CDR3aa: CASSARRQGTGELFF

abundance: NA
v_gene: TRBV28
j_gene: TRBJ1-2
len: 13
d_gene: TRBD1
CDR3nt: TGTGCCAGCAGTCGGGACAGTTTTGATGGCTACACCTTC
CDR3aa: CASSRDSFDGYTF